The 26 T cell receptor beta chains below come from one sample, sequenced in a study of blood T cell repertoires in COVID-19. Using immunoSEQ multiplex PCR, the repertoire was profiled, and TCRdb retains in-frame clones only, with some absent. There are roughly 200,000 clones in the sample; roughly nine tenths occur only once, and over 3% lies in the top ten. Sequencing was done on a sample of PBMCs or T cells enriched from blood (not recorded which). Receptors were obtained from a woman in her 50s in a cohort exposed to, infected with or recovered from COVID-19 (not recorded which).

The genes are TRBV24-1 and TRBJ1-2; TRBD1 matches at 8 bases. The CDR3 totals 13 residues. The J segment lost 8 bases and the V segment lost 4 bases, leaving 5 bases of the junction unmatched. Germline CDR1 reads KGHDR; CDR2 reads SFDVKD. In DNA form, the CDR3 reads TGTGCCACCAGTGACCACAGGGGGGGAGGCTACACCTTC. It is translated as CATSDHRGGGYTF.

The gene calls are TRBV5-1 and TRBJ1-4, with 12 bases aligning to TRBD1. Germline loops: CDR1 SGHRS, CDR2 YFSETQ. V dropped 3 bases and J dropped 7; count of bases not matched to a gene: 1. This CDR3 has 14 residues. The CDR3 DNA is TGCGCCAGCAGCTCGGGACAGGGGGCTGAAAAACTGTTTTTT. It specifies CASSSGQGAEKLFF.

V gene TRBV7-2 combines with J gene TRBJ1-5; a weak D match, TRBD1 (5 bases). The germline CDR1 and CDR2 sequences are SGHTA and FQGNSA. V was clipped by 4 bases and J by 4 bases, with 8 bases between them. This CDR3 has 13 amino acids. CDR3 sequence reads: CASSWDWNQPQHF. CDR3 bases: TGTGCCAGCAGCTGGGACTGGAATCAGCCCCAGCATTTT.

This clone was detected only a few times. Its ends do not fully match the called genes, so a read error is possible. As DNA, the CDR3 is TGTGCCAGCAGTCATACCCCCGGGACAGGGAGGTTTCGCTTT. Protein product: CASSHTPGTGRFRF. The rearrangement joins TRBV6-5 to TRBJ1-6; 9 bases are a match to TRBD1. Germline V gene lookup returns CDR1 MNHEY and CDR2 SVGAGI. The CDR3 runs to 14 residues.

This clone was picked up one time. CDR3 sequence: CASSYSNRGQEQYF. DNA for the CDR3: TGTGCCAGCAGTTACTCGAACCGGGGTCAGGAGCAGTACTTC. The chain links TRBV6-2 or TRBV6-3 to TRBJ2-7; TRBD2 is a possible D gene (5 bases). Trimming removed 0 bases from V and 7 bases from J, with 13 bases in between. CDR3 length equals 14 residues. Germline values: CDR1 MNHEY, CDR2 SVGEGT.

V gene TRBV7-9 combines with J gene TRBJ2-1, with D unclear. CDR3 length: 14 residues. The V and J ends lost 0 bases and 8 bases respectively, with 11 bases between them. Germline V gene data show CDR1 as SEHNR and CDR2 as FQNEAQ (reference sequence). The CDR3, as DNA: TGTGCCAGCAGCTTAGCGGTAGCTGAAGATGAGCAGTTCTTC. Its translation: CASSLAVAEDEQFF.

Worth noting for this clone: Other DNA sequences in this sample translate to the same CDR3. The chain uses TRBV10-3 and TRBJ2-1; TRBD2 matches at 12 bases. V lost 3 bases, J lost 5 bases, and 2 bases stayed unmatched. This CDR3 has 15 residues. The germline V gene has CDR1 ENHRY and CDR2 SYGVKD. For the CDR3, the DNA is TGTGCCATCAGTGAAGGACTAGCGGGGAACAATGAGCAGTTCTTC. Its protein is CAISEGLAGNNEQFF.

V and J are TRBV7-9 and TRBJ2-2; D perhaps matches TRBD1 (6 bases). Trimming shortened V by 1 base and J by 4 bases, and 10 bases separated the two germline ends. This CDR3 has 15 amino acids. CDR1 and CDR2 (germline): SEHNR, FQNEAQ (reference sequence). In DNA, the CDR3 is TGTGCCAGCAGCTTAGGGTCAGGGGCCACCGGGGAGCTGTTTTTT. Protein product: CASSLGSGATGELFF.

The J gene is TRBJ2-6, the V gene TRBV5-1; D gene ambiguous. The ends were cut back, 2 bases at V and 3 bases at J, with 21 bases in the middle. This CDR3 has 19 residues. Per the germline V gene, CDR1 is SGHRS and CDR2 is YFSETQ. This CDR3 is CASSFYSGLRSFGANVLTF. The CDR3 nucleotides are TGCGCCAGCAGCTTCTACAGTGGGCTTAGAAGCTTTGGGGCCAACGTCCTGACTTTC.

The chain carries TRBV30 and TRBJ2-3; perhaps TRBD2 as D (6 bases). The germline gives CDR1 GTSNPN, CDR2 SVGIG (reference sequence). V was trimmed by 7 bases and J by 6 bases, leaving 14 bases between them. The CDR3 is 12 residues long. CDR3 nucleotide sequence: TGTGCCTTTAGGAGGGGCCCCGATACGCAGTATTTT. Its protein product is CAFRRGPDTQYF.

The chain recombines TRBV10-3 with TRBJ1-2; weak D call: TRBD1 (5 bases). Per the germline V gene, CDR1 is ENHRY and CDR2 is SYGVKD. The CDR3 contains 13 residues. The germline V and J ends were trimmed by 3 bases and 8 bases, with 13 bases remaining between them. The CDR3 loop is CAISEGRDEGYTF. DNA for the CDR3: TGTGCCATCAGTGAAGGCAGGGATGAAGGCTACACCTTC.

The gene calls are TRBV3-1 (or the pseudogene TRBV3-2) and TRBJ1-2; D is ambiguous. Germline assignment: CDR1 LGHDT and CDR2 YNNKEL (reference sequence). The CDR3 has 14 residues. The V gene lost 1 base and the J gene lost 6 bases, with 12 bases spanning the gap. The CDR3 protein is CASSQGRYNHGYTF. The CDR3 DNA reads as TGTGCCAGCAGCCAAGGCAGGTACAACCATGGCTACACCTTC.

CDR3 region: CSASAQASFRNQPQHF. The CDR3 coding sequence is TGCAGTGCTAGTGCTCAGGCTAGCTTTCGCAATCAGCCCCAGCATTTT. J is TRBJ1-5 and V is TRBV20-1; D is undetermined. Germline V lookup: CDR1 DFQATT, CDR2 SNEGSKA (reference sequence). This CDR3 is built from 16 residues. V lost 3 bases, J lost 2 bases, and 17 bases lay in between.

This chain joins TRBV7-8 and TRBJ2-1, with D possibly being TRBD2 (5 bases). This CDR3 comprises 13 residues. Germline V gives CDR1 SGHVS, CDR2 FQNEAQ. V lost 6 bases, J lost 4 bases, and 10 bases lay in between. The CDR3 coding sequence is TGTGCCAGCAGACCGGGATTATACAATGAGCAGTTCTTC. Residues: CASRPGLYNEQFF. The whole variable domain, remainder taken from reference TRBV7-8 and TRBJ2-1, is GAGVSQSPRYKVAKRGQDVALRCDPISGHVSLFWYQQALGQGPEFLTYFQNEAQLDKSGLPSDRFFAERPEGSVSTLKIQRTQQEDSAVYLCASRPGLYNEQFFGPGTRLTVL.

This clone was observed a single time. The gene calls are TRBV28 and TRBJ1-5; D is unclear. The germline gives CDR1 MDHEN, CDR2 SYDVKM. Trimming took 5 bases from V and 8 from J, leaving 25 bases between them. The length of the CDR3 is 17 residues. CDR3 residues: CASSPPRTGSLPKPQHF. The CDR3 DNA sequence: TGTGCCAGCAGTCCCCCTCGTACTGGTTCCCTTCCTAAGCCCCAGCATTTT.

This chain joins TRBV3-1 (or the pseudogene TRBV3-2) and TRBJ2-1, with 11 positions matching TRBD2. CDR1 LGHDT and CDR2 YNNKEL come from the germline V gene (reference sequence). The CDR3 has 16 amino acids. J was trimmed by 6 bases and V by 1 base; bases with no gene match: 5. This CDR3 reads CASSQGLAGGSNEQFF. The CDR3, as DNA: TGTGCCAGCAGCCAAGGGCTAGCGGGGGGATCCAATGAGCAGTTCTTC.

The chain uses TRBV4-3 and TRBJ2-1; the D gene is possibly TRBD1 (5 bases). CDR3 length: 15 amino acids. CDR1 and CDR2 (germline): LGHNA, YSLEER. Trimming removed 1 base from V and 4 bases from J, with 11 bases in between. As DNA, the CDR3 is TGCGCCAGCAGCCAAGTGGGGCTGGGATACAATGAGCAGTTCTTC. Protein: CASSQVGLGYNEQFF.

The V gene is TRBV28, the J gene TRBJ1-4, with a weak D call TRBD1 (5 bases). V shed 2 bases and J shed 0 bases, with 16 bases lying between them. The CDR3 has 18 residues. CDR1 is MDHEN and CDR2 is SYDVKM in the germline V gene. The CDR3, as DNA: TGTGCCAGCAGTTTAATCACAGGCCCGACATCAACTAATGAAAAACTGTTTTTT. This encodes CASSLITGPTSTNEKLFF.

The V and J genes are TRBV10-1 and TRBJ2-7; possible D gene TRBD1, 6 bases. Germline V gene data show CDR1 as WNHNN and CDR2 as SYGVQD (reference sequence). CDR3 length: 13 amino acids. Deletions cut 6 bases from V and 7 bases from J, with 16 bases between. The CDR3 is CASSWGLRREQYF. In nucleotides, the CDR3 is TGCGCCAGCAGCTGGGGGCTCCGTCGGGAGCAGTACTTC.

The chain joins TRBV4-1 to TRBJ2-6, with D tentatively TRBD2 (5 bases). CDR1 and CDR2 from the germline V gene are MGHRA and YSYEKL. V was clipped by 1 base and J by 0 bases, with 13 bases between them. This CDR3 has 18 amino acids. The CDR3 bases are TGCGCCAGCAGCCAAGGAATCATCGCGGGCTCTGGGGCCAACGTCCTGACTTTC. It is translated as CASSQGIIAGSGANVLTF.

This sequence joins TRBV5-1 and TRBJ1-6; D is unclear. Trimming removed 3 bases from V and 7 bases from J, with 8 bases in between. Germline-derived CDR1 and CDR2 are SGHRS and YFSETQ. The CDR3 loop spans 13 amino acids. CDR3 protein: CASSSQQNSPLHF. The CDR3, as DNA: TGCGCCAGCAGCTCTCAACAGAATTCACCCCTCCACTTT. Looking up the rest from reference TRBV5-1 and TRBJ1-6 gives the full variable domain: KAGVTQTPRYLIKTRGQQVTLSCSPISGHRSVSWYQQTPGQGLQFLFEYFSETQRNKGNFPGRFSGRQFSNSRSEMNVSTLELGDSALYLCASSSQQNSPLHFGNGTRLTVT.

V usage is TRBV20-1 and J usage is TRBJ1-1; a weak D match, TRBD1 (6 bases). CDR3 length equals 10 residues. Germline V gene lookup returns CDR1 DFQATT and CDR2 SNEGSKA (reference sequence). Trimming stripped 5 bases from V and 7 bases from J, with 8 bases between. CDR3 nucleotides: TGCAGTGCTGACAGGAATGAAGCTTTCTTT. Translation: CSADRNEAFF.

This clone was found once. V is TRBV14 and J is TRBJ1-1; a weak D match, TRBD1 (5 bases). In germline, CDR1 is SGHDN, CDR2 FVKESK. This CDR3 is 17 amino acids long. V shed 3 bases and J shed 4 bases, with 21 bases lying between them. The chain's CDR3 is CASSHLGGWGGGTEAFF. The DNA for the CDR3 is TGTGCCAGCAGCCACCTCGGGGGGTGGGGCGGGGGCACTGAAGCTTTCTTT.

This chain connects TRBV2 to TRBJ1-3; unclear D gene. The germline V and J ends were trimmed by 2 bases and 11 bases, with 10 bases remaining between them. Per germline, CDR1 SNHLY and CDR2 FYNNEI. The CDR3 length is 12 residues. In nucleotides, the CDR3 is TGTGCCAGCAGTGAACGAGGGATTGCCATATATTTT. It translates to CASSERGIAIYF.

The chain is built from TRBV27 and TRBJ1-6; maybe TRBD1 (6 bases). Germline V gives CDR1 MNHEY, CDR2 SMNVEV (reference sequence). The V end was cut by 5 bases, the J end by 3 bases, with 17 bases between. This CDR3 has 17 amino acids. The CDR3 nucleotides read TGTGCCAGCAGTAACGGACAGTTTGCTTTCTATAATTCACCCCTCCACTTT. Amino acid sequence: CASSNGQFAFYNSPLHF.

A note on this clone: Mismatch with germline at one junction end may stem from a read error. The chain couples TRBV7-7 to TRBJ2-1; 8 bases map to TRBD2. This CDR3 region has 16 residues. CDR1 SSHAT and CDR2 FNYEAQ come from the germline V gene (reference sequence). In DNA form, the CDR3 reads TGTGCTAGCAGCTTAGCCGGGGGACTAGCCTACAATGAGCAGTTCTTC. This translates into CASSLAGGLAYNEQFF.